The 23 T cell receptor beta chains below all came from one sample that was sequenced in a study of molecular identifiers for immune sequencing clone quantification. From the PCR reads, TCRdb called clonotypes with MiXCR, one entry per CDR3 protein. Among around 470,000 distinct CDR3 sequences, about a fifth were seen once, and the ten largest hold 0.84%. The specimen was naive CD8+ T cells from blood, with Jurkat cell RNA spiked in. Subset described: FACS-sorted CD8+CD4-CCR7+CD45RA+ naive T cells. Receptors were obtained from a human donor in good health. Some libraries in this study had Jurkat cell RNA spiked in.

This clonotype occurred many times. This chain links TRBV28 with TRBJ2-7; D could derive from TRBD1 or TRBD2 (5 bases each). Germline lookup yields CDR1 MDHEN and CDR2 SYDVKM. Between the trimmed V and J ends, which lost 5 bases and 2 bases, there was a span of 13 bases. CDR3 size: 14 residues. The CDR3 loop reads CASSIGTSTYEQYF. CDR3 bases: TGTGCCAGCAGTATAGGGACGTCTACCTACGAGCAGTACTTC.

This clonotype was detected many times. The CDR3: CASSPGGTGIFGEQYF. CDR3 nucleotides: TGCGCCAGCAGTCCGGGTGGGACAGGTATATTTGGCGAGCAGTACTTC. The chain couples TRBV5-1 to TRBJ2-7, with TRBD1 matching over 8 bases. The CDR3 runs to 16 residues. Germline V gives CDR1 SGHRS, CDR2 YFSETQ. The J segment lost 6 bases and the V segment lost 5 bases, leaving 16 bases of the junction unmatched.

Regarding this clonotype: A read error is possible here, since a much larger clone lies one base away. CDR3 nucleotides: TGCGCCAGCAGCCGAGGACAGGGACACCCTACGAACACCGGGGAGCTGTTTTTT. It specifies CASSRGQGHPTNTGELFF. The gene calls are TRBV4-1 and TRBJ2-2, with 8 bases that match TRBD1. The V gene's germline CDR1 is MGHRA and CDR2 YSYEKL. Unmatched junction bases numbered 10, after V lost 4 bases and J lost 0 bases. This CDR3 region has 18 residues.

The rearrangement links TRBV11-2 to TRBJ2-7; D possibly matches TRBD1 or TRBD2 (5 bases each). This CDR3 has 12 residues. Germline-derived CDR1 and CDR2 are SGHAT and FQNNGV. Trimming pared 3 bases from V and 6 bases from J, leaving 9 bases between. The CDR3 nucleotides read TGTGCCAGCAGCTTCGGGACGGTCGAGCAGTACTTC. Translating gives CASSFGTVEQYF.

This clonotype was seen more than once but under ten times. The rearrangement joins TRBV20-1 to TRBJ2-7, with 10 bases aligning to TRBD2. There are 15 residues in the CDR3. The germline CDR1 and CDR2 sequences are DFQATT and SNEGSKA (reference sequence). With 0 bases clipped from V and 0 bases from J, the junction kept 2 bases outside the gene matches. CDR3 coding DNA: TGCAGTGCTAGAGATAGCGGGGGGTCCTCCTACGAGCAGTACTTC. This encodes CSARDSGGSSYEQYF.

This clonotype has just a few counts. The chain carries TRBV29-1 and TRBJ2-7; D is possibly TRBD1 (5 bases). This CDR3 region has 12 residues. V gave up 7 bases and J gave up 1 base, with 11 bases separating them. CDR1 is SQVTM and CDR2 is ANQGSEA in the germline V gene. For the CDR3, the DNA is TGCAGCGGCGAGACAGATTCCTACGAGCAGTACTTC. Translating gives CSGETDSYEQYF.

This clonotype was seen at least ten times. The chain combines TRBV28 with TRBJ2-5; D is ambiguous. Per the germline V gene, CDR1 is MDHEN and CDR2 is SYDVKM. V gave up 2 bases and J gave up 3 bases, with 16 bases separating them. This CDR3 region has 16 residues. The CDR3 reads CASSLGVAIYEETQYF. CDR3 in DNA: TGTGCCAGCAGTTTAGGGGTTGCCATCTATGAAGAGACCCAGTACTTC.

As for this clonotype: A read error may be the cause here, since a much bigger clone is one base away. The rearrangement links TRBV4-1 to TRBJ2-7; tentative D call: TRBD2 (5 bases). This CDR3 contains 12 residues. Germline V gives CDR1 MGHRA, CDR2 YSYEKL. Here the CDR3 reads CASSQGGEEQCF. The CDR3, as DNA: TGCGCCAGCAGCCAAGGGGGAGAGGAGCAGTGCTTC.

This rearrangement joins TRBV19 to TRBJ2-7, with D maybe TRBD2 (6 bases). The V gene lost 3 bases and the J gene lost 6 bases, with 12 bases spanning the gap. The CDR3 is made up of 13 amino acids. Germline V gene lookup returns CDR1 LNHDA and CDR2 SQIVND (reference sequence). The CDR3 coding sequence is TGTGCCAGTAGTATTATGGCTAGCGCCGAGCAGTACTTC. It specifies CASSIMASAEQYF.

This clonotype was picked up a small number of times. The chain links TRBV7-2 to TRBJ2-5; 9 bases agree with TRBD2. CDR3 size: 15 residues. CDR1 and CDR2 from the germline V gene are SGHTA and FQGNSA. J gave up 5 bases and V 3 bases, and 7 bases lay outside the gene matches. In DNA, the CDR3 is TGTGCCAGCAGCTTCGCGGGAGGGCCGGGGGAGACCCAGTACTTC. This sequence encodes CASSFAGGPGETQYF.

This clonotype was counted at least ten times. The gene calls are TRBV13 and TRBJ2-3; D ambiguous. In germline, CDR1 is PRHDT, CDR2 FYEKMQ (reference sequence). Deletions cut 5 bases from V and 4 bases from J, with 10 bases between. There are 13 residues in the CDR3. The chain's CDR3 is CASSARRSDTQYF. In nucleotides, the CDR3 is TGTGCCAGCAGCGCACGGAGATCAGATACGCAGTATTTT.

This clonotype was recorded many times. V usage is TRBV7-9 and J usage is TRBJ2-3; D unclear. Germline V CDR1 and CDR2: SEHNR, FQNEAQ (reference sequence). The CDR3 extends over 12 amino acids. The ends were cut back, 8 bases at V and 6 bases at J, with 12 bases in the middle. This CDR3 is CASLLRTDTQYF. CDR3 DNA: TGTGCCAGCTTACTAAGGACGGATACGCAGTATTTT.

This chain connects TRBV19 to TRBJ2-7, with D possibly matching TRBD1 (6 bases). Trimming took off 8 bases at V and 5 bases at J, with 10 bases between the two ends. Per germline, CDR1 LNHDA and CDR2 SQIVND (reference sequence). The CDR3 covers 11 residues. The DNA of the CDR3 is TGTGCCAGTTTACAGGGCCACGAGCAGTACTTC. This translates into CASLQGHEQYF.

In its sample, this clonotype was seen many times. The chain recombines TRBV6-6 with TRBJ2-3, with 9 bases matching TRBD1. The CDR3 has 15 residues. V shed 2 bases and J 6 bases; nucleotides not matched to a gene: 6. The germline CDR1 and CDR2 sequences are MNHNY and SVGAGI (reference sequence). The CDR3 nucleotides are TGTGCCAGCAGTTACCTGGACAGGGGCGCGGATACGCAGTATTTT. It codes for CASSYLDRGADTQYF.

This CDR3 reads CAWGTGITSTDTQYF. The CDR3 DNA reads TGTGCCTGGGGGACAGGGATAACTAGCACAGATACGCAGTATTTT. This chain uses TRBV30 with TRBJ2-3; the match to TRBD1 covers 9 bases. The V gene end was trimmed by 5 bases and the J gene end by 0 bases; junction bases not matched to a gene: 6. In germline, CDR1 is GTSNPN, CDR2 SVGIG (reference sequence). The CDR3 extends over 15 amino acids.

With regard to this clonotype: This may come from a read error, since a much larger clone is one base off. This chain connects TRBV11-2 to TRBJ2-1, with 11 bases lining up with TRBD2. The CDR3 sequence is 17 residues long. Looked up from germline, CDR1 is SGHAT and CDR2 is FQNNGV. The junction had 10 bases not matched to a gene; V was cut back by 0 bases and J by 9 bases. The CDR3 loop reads CASSLEEPSGGLIEQFF. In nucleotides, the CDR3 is TGTGCCAGCAGCTTAGAAGAGCCTAGCGGGGGGCTAATTGAGCAGTTCTTC.

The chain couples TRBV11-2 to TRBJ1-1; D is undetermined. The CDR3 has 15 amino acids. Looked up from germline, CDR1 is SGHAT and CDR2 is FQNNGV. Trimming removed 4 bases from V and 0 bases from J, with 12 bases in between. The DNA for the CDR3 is TGTGCCAGCAGCTACTACCCCCAAGTGAACACTGAAGCTTTCTTT. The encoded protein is CASSYYPQVNTEAFF.

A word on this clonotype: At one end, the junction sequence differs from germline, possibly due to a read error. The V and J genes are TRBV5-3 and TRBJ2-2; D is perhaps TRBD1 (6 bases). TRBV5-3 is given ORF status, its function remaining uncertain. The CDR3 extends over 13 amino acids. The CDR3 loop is CASSGQNTGELVF. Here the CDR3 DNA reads TGTGCCAGCAGCGGACAGAACACCGGGGAGCTGGTTTTT.

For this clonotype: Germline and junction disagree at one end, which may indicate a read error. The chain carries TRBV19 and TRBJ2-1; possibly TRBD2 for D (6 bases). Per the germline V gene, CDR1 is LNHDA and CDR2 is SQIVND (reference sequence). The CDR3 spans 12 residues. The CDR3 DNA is TGTGCCAGTAGTATAGGGTCCCGGGAGCGGTTCTTC. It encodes CASSIGSRERFF. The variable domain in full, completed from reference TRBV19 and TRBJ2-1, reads DGGITQSPKYLFRKEGQNVTLSCEQNLNHDAMYWYRQDPGQGLRLIYYSQIVNDFQKGDIAEGYSVSREKKESFPLTVTSAQKNPTAFYLCASSIGSRERFFGPGTRLTVL.

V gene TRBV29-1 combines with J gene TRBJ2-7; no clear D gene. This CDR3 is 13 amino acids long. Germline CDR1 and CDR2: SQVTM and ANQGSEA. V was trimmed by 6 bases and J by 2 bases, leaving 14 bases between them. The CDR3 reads CSVYIGGAYEQYF. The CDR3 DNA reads TGCAGCGTCTACATCGGTGGGGCCTACGAGCAGTACTTC.

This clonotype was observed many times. The CDR3 sequence: CAISEGLALTDTQYF. CDR3 nucleotide sequence: TGTGCCATCAGTGAAGGACTAGCCCTCACAGATACGCAGTATTTT. This chain connects TRBV10-3 to TRBJ2-3; 8 nucleotides match TRBD2. V was pared by 3 bases and J by 2 bases, with 4 bases of the junction left unmatched. There are 15 residues in the CDR3. CDR1 ENHRY and CDR2 SYGVKD come from the germline V gene.

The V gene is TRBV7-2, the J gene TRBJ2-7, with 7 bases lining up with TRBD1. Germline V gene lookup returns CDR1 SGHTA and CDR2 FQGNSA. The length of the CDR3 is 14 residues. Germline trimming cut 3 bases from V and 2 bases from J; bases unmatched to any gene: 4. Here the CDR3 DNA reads TGTGCCAGCAGCTTTTGGGACAGAGCCTACGAGCAGTACTTC. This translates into CASSFWDRAYEQYF.

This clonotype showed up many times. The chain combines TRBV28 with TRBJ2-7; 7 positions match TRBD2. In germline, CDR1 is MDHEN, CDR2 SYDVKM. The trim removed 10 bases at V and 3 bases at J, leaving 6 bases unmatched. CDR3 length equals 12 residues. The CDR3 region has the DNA TGTGCCACTAAACGGACTAGCTACGAGCAGTACTTC. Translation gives CATKRTSYEQYF.